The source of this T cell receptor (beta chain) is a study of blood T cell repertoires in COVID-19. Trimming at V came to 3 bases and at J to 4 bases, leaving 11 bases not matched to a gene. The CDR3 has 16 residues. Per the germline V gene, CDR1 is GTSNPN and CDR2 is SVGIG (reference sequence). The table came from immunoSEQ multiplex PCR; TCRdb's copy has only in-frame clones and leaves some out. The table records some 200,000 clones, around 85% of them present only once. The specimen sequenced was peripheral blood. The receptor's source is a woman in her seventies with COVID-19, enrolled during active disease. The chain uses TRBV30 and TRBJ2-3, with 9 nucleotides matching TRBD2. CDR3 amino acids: CAWRSTPAGGADTQYF. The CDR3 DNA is TGTGCCTGGAGGTCCACTCCAGCGGGAGGAGCAGATACGCAGTATTTT.